This T cell receptor beta chain was sequenced for a study of beta chain features in type 1 diabetes. Study-level findings and limits: TCRB CDR3s from Type 1 diabetes patients were moderately but significantly shorter in all four CD4+ subsets.

Note on this clone: Its specificity is not known. A clone one base away is much larger, so this may be a read error.

Trimming pared 6 bases from V and 4 bases from J, leaving 3 bases between. Germline V gene lookup returns CDR1 MGHDK and CDR2 SYGVNS. This CDR3 region has 11 residues. Since all of the isolated RNA was reverse transcribed, expressed TCRB transcripts were what got sequenced. Method: immunoSEQ multiplex PCR; TCRdb's copy keeps in-frame clones and lacks some. This table has a few hundred thousand clones, roughly 30% appearing once. Every single donor gave one heparinised blood draw, and these averaged around 120 mL. This clonotype originated in a man younger than 40 in good health. The sequencing input was central memory CD4+ T cells from blood. The V and J genes are TRBV25-1 and TRBJ2-2; D remains ambiguous. DNA for the CDR3: TGTGCCAGCAGGGGCACCGGGGAGCTGTTTTTT. Amino acids: CASRGTGELFF.